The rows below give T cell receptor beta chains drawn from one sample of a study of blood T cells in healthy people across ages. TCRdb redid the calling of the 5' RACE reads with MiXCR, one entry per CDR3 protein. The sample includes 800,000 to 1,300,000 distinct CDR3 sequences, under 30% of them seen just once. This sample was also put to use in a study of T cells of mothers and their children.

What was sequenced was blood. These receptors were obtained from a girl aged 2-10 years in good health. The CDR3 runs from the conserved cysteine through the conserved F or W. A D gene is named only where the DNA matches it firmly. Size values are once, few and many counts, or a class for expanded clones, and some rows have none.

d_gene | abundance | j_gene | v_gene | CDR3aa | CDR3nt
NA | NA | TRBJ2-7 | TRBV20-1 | CSAGTGDTYEQYF | TGCAGTGCGGGGACGGGAGACACCTACGAGCAGTACTTC
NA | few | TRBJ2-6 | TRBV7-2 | CASSLVQTSGANVLTF | TGTGCCAGCAGCTTAGTTCAGACCTCTGGGGCCAACGTCCTGACTTTC
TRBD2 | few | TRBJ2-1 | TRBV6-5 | CASRPSGISYNEQFF | TGTGCCAGCAGACCCAGCGGGATATCCTACAATGAGCAGTTCTTC
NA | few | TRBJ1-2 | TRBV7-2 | CASSLDSDYGYTF | TGTGCCAGCAGTTTGGACAGCGACTATGGCTACACCTTC
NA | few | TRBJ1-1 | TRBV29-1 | CSVRLQGNTEAFF | TGCAGCGTTAGGCTTCAGGGAAACACTGAAGCTTTCTTT
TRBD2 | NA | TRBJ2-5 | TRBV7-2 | CASSFSAGGLETQYF | TGTGCCAGCAGCTTCTCAGCGGGGGGTTTGGAGACCCAGTACTTC
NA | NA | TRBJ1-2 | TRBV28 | CASRSQDSQGGYTF | TGTGCCAGCAGGTCCCAGGACAGCCAGGGGGGCTACACCTTC
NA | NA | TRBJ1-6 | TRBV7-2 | CASSPLNGLSPLHF | TGTGCCAGCAGCCCTCTAAACGGATTATCACCCCTCCACTTT
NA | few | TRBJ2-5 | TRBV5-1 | CANSLVAGVETQYF | TGCGCCAACAGCTTGGTCGCAGGAGTGGAGACCCAGTACTTC
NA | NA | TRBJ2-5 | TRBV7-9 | CASSFQLRETQYF | TGTGCCAGCAGCTTTCAACTTAGAGAGACCCAGTACTTC
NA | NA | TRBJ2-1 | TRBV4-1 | CASSQAIQGSHYNEQFF | TGCGCCAGCAGCCAAGCGATCCAGGGGAGTCACTACAATGAGCAGTTCTTC
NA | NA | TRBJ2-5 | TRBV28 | CASTPSGRGAQETQYF | TGTGCCAGCACCCCTTCGGGGAGAGGGGCCCAAGAGACCCAGTACTTC
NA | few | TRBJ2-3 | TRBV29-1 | CSVGGGGWGTDTQYF | TGCAGCGTTGGTGGCGGGGGCTGGGGTACAGATACGCAGTATTTT
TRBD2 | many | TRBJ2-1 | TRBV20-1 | CSAREGERGTNEQFF | TGCAGTGCTAGAGAGGGGGAGCGGGGCACCAATGAGCAGTTCTTC
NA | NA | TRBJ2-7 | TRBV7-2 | CASSSIWIYEQYF | TGTGCCAGCAGCTCCATTTGGATCTACGAGCAGTACTTC
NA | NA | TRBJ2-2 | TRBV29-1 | CSVDRAGHGELFF | TGCAGCGTTGACAGGGCGGGTCACGGGGAGCTGTTTTTT
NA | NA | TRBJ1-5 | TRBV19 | CASSILAHSTNQPQHF | TGTGCCAGTAGTATCCTGGCACACTCCACAAACCAGCCCCAGCATTTT
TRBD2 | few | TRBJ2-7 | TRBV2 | CASFGAGGPYEQYF | TGTGCCAGCTTCGGAGCGGGAGGGCCCTACGAGCAGTACTTC
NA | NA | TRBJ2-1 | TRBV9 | CASSVDLGNNEQFF | TGTGCCAGCAGCGTAGATTTGGGGAACAATGAGCAGTTCTTC
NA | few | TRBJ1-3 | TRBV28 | CASSFLISGNTIYF | TGTGCCAGCAGTTTTTTGATCTCTGGAAACACCATATATTTT
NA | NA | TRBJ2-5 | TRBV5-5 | CASSLPSKQRQETQYF | TGTGCCAGCAGCTTACCGTCGAAGCAACGACAAGAGACCCAGTACTTC
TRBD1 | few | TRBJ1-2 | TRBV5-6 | CASSLLDRESVWDTF | TGTGCCAGCAGCCTTCTGGACAGGGAGTCGGTTTGGGACACCTTC
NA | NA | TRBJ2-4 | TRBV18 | CASSSKGKNIQYF | TGTGCCAGCTCTTCGAAAGGCAAAAACATTCAGTACTTC
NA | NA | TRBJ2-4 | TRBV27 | CASSERTGENIQYF | TGTGCCAGCAGTGAGCGAACTGGGGAAAACATTCAGTACTTC
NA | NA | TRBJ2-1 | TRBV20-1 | CSAPFSSYNEQFF | TGCAGTGCCCCCTTTTCGTCCTACAATGAGCAGTTCTTC
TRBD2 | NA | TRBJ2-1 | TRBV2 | CASSPTSGGLQDEQFF | TGTGCCAGCAGTCCGACTAGCGGAGGCCTACAAGATGAGCAGTTCTTC
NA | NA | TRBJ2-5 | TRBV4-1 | CASSPEPLAVTKETQYF | TGCGCCAGCAGCCCTGAACCTTTAGCGGTAACGAAAGAGACCCAGTACTTC
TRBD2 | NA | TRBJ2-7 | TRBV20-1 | CSAARLAGAYEQYF | TGCAGCGCGGCTAGACTAGCGGGAGCCTACGAGCAGTACTTC
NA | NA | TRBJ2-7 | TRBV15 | CATSREDNYEQYF | TGTGCCACCAGCAGAGAAGATAACTACGAGCAGTACTTC
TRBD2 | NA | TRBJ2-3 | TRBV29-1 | CSVEQAAGGTDTQYF | TGCAGCGTTGAACAGGCAGCGGGAGGCACAGATACGCAGTATTTT
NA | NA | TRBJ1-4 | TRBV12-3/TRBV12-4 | CASRRNRARTNEKLFF | TGTGCCAGCAGAAGGAACAGGGCAAGAACTAATGAAAAACTGTTTTTT
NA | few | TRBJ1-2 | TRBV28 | CASSDPTRPYDYGYTF | TGTGCCAGCAGTGACCCGACAAGGCCTTACGACTATGGCTACACCTTC
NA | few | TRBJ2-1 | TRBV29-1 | CSVESRLSYNEQFF | TGCAGCGTTGAGAGCCGACTCTCCTACAATGAGCAGTTCTTC
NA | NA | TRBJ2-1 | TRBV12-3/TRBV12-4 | CASTNPTVQGNEQFF | TGTGCCAGCACCAATCCGACAGTACAAGGCAATGAGCAGTTCTTC
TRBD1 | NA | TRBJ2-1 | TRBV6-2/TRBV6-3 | CASSLGQGAWANEQFF | TGTGCCAGCAGCCTTGGACAGGGGGCGTGGGCCAATGAGCAGTTCTTC
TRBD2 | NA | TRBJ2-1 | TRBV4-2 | CASSQGHPILAGSYNEQFF | TGTGCCAGCAGCCAAGGCCACCCCATACTAGCGGGCTCCTACAATGAGCAGTTCTTC
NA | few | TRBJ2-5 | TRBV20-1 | CSARDRISGTQYF | TGCAGTGCTAGAGATCGCATCTCAGGGACCCAGTACTTC
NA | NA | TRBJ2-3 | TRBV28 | CASSFWTGTQVYF | TGTGCCAGCAGTTTCTGGACCGGGACCCAGGTGTATTTT
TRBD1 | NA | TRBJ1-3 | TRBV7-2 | CASSRQGATNGNTIYF | TGTGCCAGCAGCAGACAGGGGGCGACAAATGGAAACACCATATATTTT
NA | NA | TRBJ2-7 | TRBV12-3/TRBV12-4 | CASSLGPPDYEQYF | TGTGCCAGCAGTTTGGGACCGCCTGACTACGAGCAGTACTTC
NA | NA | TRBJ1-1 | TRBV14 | CASSLPGGLVGTEAFF | TGTGCCAGCAGCTTGCCGGGGGGTTTGGTTGGCACTGAAGCTTTCTTT
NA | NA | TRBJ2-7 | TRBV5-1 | CASTAGGLSSYEQYF | TGCGCCAGCACCGCTGGGGGTCTTAGCTCCTACGAGCAGTACTTC
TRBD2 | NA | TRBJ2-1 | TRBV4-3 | CASSQLSGGNEQFF | TGCGCCAGCAGCCAATTGTCGGGGGGAAATGAGCAGTTCTTC
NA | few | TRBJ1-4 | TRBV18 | CASAQAGVGEKLFF | TGTGCCAGCGCACAGGCGGGGGTCGGTGAAAAACTGTTTTTT
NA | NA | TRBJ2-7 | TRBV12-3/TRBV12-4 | CASSFSAGQYEQYF | TGTGCCAGCAGTTTTTCGGCGGGTCAGTACGAGCAGTACTTC